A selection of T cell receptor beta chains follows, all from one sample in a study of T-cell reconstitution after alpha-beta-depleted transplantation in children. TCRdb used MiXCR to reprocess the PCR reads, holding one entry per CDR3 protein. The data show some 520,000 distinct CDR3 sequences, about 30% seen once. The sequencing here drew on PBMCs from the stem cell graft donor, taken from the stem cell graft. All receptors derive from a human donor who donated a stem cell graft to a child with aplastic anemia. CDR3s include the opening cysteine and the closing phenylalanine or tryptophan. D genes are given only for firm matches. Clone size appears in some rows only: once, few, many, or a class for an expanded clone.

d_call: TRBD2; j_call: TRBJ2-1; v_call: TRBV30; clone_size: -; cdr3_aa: CAWGVAGGPAF; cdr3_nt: TGTGCCTGGGGGGTAGCGGGAGGGCCGGCCTTC
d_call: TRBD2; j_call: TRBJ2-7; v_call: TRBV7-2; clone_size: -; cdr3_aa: CASSLVFSGGAPNEQYF; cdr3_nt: TGTGCCAGCAGCTTAGTGTTTTCGGGAGGGGCTCCAAACGAGCAGTACTTC
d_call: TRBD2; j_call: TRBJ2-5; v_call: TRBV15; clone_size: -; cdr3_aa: CATSPYSGLAGLLYQETQYF; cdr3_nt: TGTGCCACCAGCCCCTACTCGGGACTAGCGGGATTATTGTACCAAGAGACCCAGTACTTC
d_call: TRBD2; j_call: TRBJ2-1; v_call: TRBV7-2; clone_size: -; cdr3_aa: CASSFTSAPYNEQFF; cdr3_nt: TGTGCCAGCAGCTTTACTAGCGCACCCTACAATGAGCAGTTCTTC
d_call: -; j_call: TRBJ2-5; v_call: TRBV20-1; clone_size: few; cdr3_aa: CSARGRGTETQYF; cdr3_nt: TGCAGTGCTAGAGGTAGAGGGACGGAGACCCAGTACTTC
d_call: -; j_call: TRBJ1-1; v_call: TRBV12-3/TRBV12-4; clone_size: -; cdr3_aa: CASSLSLDRSIRAFF; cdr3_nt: TGTGCCAGCAGTTTATCTCTGGACAGATCAATCCGAGCTTTCTTT
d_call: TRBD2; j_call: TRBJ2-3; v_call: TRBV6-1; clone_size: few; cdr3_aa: CASAGTSGSTTQYF; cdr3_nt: TGTGCCAGCGCTGGGACTAGCGGGAGTACAACGCAGTATTTT
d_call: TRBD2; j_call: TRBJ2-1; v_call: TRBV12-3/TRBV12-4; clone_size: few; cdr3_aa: CASSLLAGFYNEQFF; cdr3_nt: TGTGCCAGCAGTTTACTAGCGGGATTCTACAATGAGCAGTTCTTC
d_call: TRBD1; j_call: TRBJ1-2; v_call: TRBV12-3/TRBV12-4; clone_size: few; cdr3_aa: CASRSTGGGYTF; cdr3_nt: TGTGCCAGCAGATCCACAGGGGGCGGCTACACCTTC
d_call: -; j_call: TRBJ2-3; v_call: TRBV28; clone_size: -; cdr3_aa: CASRTEGLTQYF; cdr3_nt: TGTGCCAGCAGAACGGAGGGTCTTACGCAGTATTTT
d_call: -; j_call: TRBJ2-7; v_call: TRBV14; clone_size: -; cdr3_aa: CASSQGWGREQYF; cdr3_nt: TGTGCCAGCAGCCAAGGGTGGGGTCGCGAGCAGTACTTC
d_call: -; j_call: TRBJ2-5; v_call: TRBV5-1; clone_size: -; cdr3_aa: CASSELRTGRFQETQYF; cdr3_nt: TGCGCCAGCAGCGAACTACGAACAGGCCGCTTCCAAGAGACCCAGTACTTC
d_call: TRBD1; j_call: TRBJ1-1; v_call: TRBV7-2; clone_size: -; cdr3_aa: CASSWDRGNAEAFF; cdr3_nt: TGTGCCAGCAGCTGGGACAGGGGAAATGCTGAAGCTTTCTTT
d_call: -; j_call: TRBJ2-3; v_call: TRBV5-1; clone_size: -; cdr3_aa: CASGRAPTDTQYF; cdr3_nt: TGCGCCAGCGGCCGGGCCCCCACAGATACGCAGTATTTT
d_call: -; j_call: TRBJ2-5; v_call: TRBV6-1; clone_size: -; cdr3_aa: CASAPWYTGETQYF; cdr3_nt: TGTGCCAGCGCCCCTTGGTACACGGGGGAGACCCAGTACTTC
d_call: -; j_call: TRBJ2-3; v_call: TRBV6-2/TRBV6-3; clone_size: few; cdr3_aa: CASSYVGDTQYF; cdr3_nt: TGTGCCAGCAGTTATGTCGGGGATACGCAGTATTTT
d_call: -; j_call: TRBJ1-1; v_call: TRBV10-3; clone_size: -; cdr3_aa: CAISGHTEAFF; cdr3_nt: TGTGCCATCAGCGGGCACACTGAAGCTTTCTTT
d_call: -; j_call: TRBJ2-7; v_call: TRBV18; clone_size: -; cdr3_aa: CASSPPETGAYEQYF; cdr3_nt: TGTGCCAGCTCACCACCGGAAACCGGAGCCTACGAGCAGTACTTC
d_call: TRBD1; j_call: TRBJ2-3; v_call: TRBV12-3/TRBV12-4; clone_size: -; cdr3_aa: CASSHGQVRWDTQYF; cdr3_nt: TGTGCCAGCAGTCACGGACAGGTTCGTTGGGATACGCAGTATTTT
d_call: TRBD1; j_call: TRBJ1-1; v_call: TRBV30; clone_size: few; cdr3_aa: CAWRGTGSMNTEAFF; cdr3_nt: TGTGCGTGGAGGGGGACAGGGTCGATGAACACTGAAGCTTTCTTT
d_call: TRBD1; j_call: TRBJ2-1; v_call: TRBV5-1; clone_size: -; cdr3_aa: CASSWTGGGYNEQFF; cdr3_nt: TGCGCCAGCAGCTGGACAGGGGGCGGTTACAATGAGCAGTTCTTC
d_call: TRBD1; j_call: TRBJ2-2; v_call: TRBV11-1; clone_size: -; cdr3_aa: CASSPLTGGLRSGTGELFF; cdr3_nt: TGTGCCAGCAGCCCATTGACAGGGGGCCTAAGAAGCGGCACCGGGGAGCTGTTTTTT
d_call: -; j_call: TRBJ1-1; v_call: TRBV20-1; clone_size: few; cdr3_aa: CSVRTPGRVDTEAFF; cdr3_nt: TGCAGTGTTCGAACACCTGGCAGGGTTGACACTGAAGCTTTCTTT
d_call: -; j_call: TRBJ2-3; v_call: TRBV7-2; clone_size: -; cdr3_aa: CASSFSPARADTQYF; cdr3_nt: TGTGCCAGCAGTTTCAGCCCAGCTAGGGCAGATACGCAGTATTTT
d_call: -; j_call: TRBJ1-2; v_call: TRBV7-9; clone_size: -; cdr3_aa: CASSSGINYGYTF; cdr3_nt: TGTGCCAGCAGCTCCGGGATCAACTATGGCTACACCTTC
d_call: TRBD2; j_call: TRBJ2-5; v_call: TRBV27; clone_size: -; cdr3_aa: CASSGLASQETQYF; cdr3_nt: TGTGCCAGCAGTGGACTAGCGTCCCAAGAGACCCAGTACTTC
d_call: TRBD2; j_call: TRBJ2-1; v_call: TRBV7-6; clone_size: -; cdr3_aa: CASSLARGASGVKEQFF; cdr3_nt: TGTGCCAGCAGCTTAGCGAGGGGGGCTAGCGGGGTTAAGGAGCAGTTCTTC
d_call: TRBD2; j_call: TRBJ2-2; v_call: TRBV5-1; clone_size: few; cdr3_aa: CASSLALAGTGELFF; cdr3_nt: TGCGCCAGCAGCTTGGCCCTAGCGGGCACCGGGGAGCTGTTTTTT
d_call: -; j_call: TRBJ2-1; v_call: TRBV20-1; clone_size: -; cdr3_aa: CSAKASYNEQFF; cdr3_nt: TGCAGTGCTAAAGCATCCTACAATGAGCAGTTCTTC
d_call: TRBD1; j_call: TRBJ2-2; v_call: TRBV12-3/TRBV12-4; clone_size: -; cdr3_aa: CASSRQGGIGELFF; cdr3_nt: TGTGCCAGCTCTCGACAGGGTGGTATTGGGGAGCTGTTTTTT
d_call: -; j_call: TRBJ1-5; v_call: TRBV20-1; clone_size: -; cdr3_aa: CSARDLQRNQPQHF; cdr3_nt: TGCAGTGCTAGAGATTTACAGCGCAATCAGCCCCAGCATTTT
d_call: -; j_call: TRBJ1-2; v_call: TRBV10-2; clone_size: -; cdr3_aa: CASSGDSNYGYTF; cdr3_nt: TGCGCCAGCAGTGGCGACAGCAACTATGGCTACACCTTC
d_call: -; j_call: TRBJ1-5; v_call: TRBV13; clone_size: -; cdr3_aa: CASSLGGSAFPYQPQHF; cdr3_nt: TGTGCCAGCAGCTTAGGTGGATCAGCATTTCCTTATCAGCCCCAGCATTTT
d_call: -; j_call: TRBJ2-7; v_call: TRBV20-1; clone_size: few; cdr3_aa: CSANRVTGDEQYF; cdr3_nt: TGCAGTGCTAACAGGGTGACAGGAGACGAGCAGTACTTC
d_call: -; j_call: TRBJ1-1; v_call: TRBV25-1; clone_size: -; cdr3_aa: CASSETWAGPEAFF; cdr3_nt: TGTGCCAGCAGTGAAACATGGGCAGGGCCTGAAGCTTTCTTT
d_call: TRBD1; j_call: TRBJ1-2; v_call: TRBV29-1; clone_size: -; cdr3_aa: CSVAMDRVHGYTF; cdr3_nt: TGCAGCGTCGCTATGGACAGGGTCCATGGCTACACCTTC
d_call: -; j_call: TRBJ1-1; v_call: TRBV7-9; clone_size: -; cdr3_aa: CASSPKDRPNTEAFF; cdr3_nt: TGTGCCAGCAGCCCCAAGGACAGACCGAACACTGAAGCTTTCTTT
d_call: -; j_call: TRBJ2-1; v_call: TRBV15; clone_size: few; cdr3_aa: CATSKIAGTYNEQFF; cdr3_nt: TGTGCCACCAGCAAGATCGCGGGGACCTACAATGAGCAGTTCTTC
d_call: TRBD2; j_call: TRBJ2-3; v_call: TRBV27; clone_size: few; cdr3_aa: CASSQLAGGNPWGTQYF; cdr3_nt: TGTGCCAGCAGTCAACTAGCGGGAGGGAATCCATGGGGCACGCAGTATTTT
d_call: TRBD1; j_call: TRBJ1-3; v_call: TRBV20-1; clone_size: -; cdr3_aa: CSAQGTGSSGNTIYF; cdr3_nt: TGCAGTGCCCAAGGGACAGGTAGCTCTGGAAACACCATATATTTT
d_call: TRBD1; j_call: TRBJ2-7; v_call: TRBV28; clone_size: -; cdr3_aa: CASTLGTGKSYEQYF; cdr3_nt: TGTGCCAGCACTCTAGGGACAGGGAAGTCCTACGAGCAGTACTTC
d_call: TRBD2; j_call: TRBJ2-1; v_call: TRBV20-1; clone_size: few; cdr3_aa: CSARPGGRPGNEQFF; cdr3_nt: TGCAGTGCTAGACCGGGCGGGAGGCCGGGTAATGAGCAGTTCTTC
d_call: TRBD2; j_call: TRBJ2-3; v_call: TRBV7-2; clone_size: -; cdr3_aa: CASSFGSGLAGADTQYF; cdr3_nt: TGTGCCAGCAGCTTTGGGTCGGGACTAGCGGGAGCAGATACGCAGTATTTT
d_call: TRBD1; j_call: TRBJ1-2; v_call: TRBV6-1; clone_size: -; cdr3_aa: CASSMDRVSGYTF; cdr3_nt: TGTGCCAGCAGTATGGACAGGGTCTCTGGCTACACCTTC
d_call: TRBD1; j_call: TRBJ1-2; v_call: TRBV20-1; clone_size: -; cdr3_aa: CSAGLRDSHRYGYTF; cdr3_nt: TGCAGTGCTGGACTCCGGGACAGCCATCGCTATGGCTACACCTTC
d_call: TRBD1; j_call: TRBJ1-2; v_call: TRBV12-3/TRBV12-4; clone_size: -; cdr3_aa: CASRLQGAADGYTF; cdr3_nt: TGTGCCAGCAGGCTACAGGGGGCCGCGGACGGCTACACCTTC
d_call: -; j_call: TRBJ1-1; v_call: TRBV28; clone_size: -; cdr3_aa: CASRPDQARAFF; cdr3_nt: TGTGCCAGCAGGCCTGACCAGGCGAGGGCTTTCTTT
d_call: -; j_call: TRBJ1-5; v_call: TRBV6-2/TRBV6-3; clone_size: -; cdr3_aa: CASSYDRSWYSNQPHHF; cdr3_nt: TGTGCCAGCAGTTACGACAGGTCGTGGTATAGCAATCAGCCCCACCATTTT
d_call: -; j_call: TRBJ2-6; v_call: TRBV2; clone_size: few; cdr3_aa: CASTGNVLTF; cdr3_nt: TGTGCCAGCACGGGCAACGTCCTGACTTTC
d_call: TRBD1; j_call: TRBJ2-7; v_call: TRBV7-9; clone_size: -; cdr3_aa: CASKPTGGSYEQYF; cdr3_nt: TGTGCCAGCAAGCCGACAGGGGGCTCGTACGAGCAGTACTTC
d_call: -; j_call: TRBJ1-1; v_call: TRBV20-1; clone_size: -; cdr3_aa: CSARGAGANTEAFF; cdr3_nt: TGCAGTGCTAGAGGTGCAGGGGCGAACACTGAAGCTTTCTTT
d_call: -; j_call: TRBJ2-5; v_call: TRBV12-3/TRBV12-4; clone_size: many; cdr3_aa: CASSFRGETQYF; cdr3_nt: TGTGCCAGCAGTTTTAGGGGAGAGACCCAGTACTTC
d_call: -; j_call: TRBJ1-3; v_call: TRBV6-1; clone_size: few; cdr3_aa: CASGGAGGTGNTIYF; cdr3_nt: TGTGCCAGCGGGGGGGCCGGGGGAACTGGAAACACCATATATTTT
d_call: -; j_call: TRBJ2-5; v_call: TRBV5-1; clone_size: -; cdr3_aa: CASSDIGETQYF; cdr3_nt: TGCGCCAGCAGCGATATCGGGGAGACCCAGTACTTC
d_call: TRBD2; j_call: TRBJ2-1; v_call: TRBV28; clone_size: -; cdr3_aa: CASASPAGRLYNEQFF; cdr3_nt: TGTGCCAGCGCCAGCCCAGCGGGACGGCTTTACAATGAGCAGTTCTTC
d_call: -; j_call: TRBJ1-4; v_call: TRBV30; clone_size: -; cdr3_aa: CAWSGTVNEKLFF; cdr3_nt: TGTGCCTGGAGTGGGACGGTTAATGAAAAACTGTTTTTT